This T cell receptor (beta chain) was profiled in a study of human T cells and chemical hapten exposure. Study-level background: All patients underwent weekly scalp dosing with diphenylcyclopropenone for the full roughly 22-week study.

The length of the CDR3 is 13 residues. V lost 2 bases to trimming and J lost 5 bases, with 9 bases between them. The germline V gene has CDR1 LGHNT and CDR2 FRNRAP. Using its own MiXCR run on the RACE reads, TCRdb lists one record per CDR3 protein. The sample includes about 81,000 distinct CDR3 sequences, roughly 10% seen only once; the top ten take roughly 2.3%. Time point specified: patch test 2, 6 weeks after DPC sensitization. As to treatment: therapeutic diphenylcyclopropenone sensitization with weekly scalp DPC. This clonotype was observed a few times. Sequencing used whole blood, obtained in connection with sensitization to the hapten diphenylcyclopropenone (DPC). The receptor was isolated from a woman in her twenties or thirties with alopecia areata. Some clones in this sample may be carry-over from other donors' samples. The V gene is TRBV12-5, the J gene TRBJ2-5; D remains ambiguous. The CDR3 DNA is TGTGCTAGTGGTTTGTACGAGGCGGAGACCCAGTACTTC. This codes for CASGLYEAETQYF.